A selection of T cell receptor beta chains follows, all from one sample in a study of identical twins. One entry per CDR3 protein, called by TCRdb with MiXCR from the 5' RACE reads. The table shows approximately 1.8 million distinct CDR3 sequences, with 25% to 35% occurring only once. Input material: cord blood. The receptors stem from a newborn girl in good health. Both conserved end residues are part of each CDR3. The D gene is left open where the match is weak. For some rows the clone size is stated as once, few or many, or as a class when expanded; others skip it.

j_call | v_call | d_call | clone_size | cdr3_aa | cdr3_nt
TRBJ2-1 | TRBV5-1 | - | - | CASSLGTLEFF | TGCGCCAGCAGCTTAGGGACGCTTGAGTTCTTC
TRBJ2-1 | TRBV4-1 | - | - | CASSHGGPYNEQFF | TGCGCCAGCAGCCACGGGGGGCCTTACAATGAGCAGTTCTTC
TRBJ2-7 | TRBV20-1 | - | - | CSAIPVSGPQYEQYF | TGCAGTGCTATTCCAGTCAGCGGTCCCCAATACGAGCAGTACTTC
TRBJ1-6 | TRBV28 | - | - | CASSRTAFRSSYNSPLHF | TGTGCCAGCAGTAGGACAGCTTTTAGGAGCTCCTATAATTCACCCCTCCACTTT
TRBJ2-5 | TRBV7-2 | - | many | CASSPTETQYF | TGTGCCAGCAGCCCCACCGAGACCCAGTACTTC
TRBJ1-6 | TRBV6-1 | - | - | CASSESGINSPLHF | TGTGCCAGCAGTGAAAGTGGCATTAATTCACCCCTCCACTTT
TRBJ1-6 | TRBV7-9 | TRBD1 | few | CASSPDRGISYNSPLHF | TGTGCCAGCAGCCCGGACAGGGGGATCTCCTATAATTCACCCCTCCACTTT
TRBJ2-1 | TRBV2 | - | - | CASSVTGENEQFF | TGTGCCAGCAGCGTGACTGGGGAGAATGAGCAGTTCTTC
TRBJ2-2 | TRBV4-1 | - | once | CASSQERGGELFF | TGCGCCAGCAGCCAAGAGAGGGGCGGGGAGCTGTTTTTT
TRBJ1-2 | TRBV14 | - | many | CASSQKNNYGYTF | TGTGCCAGCAGCCAAAAAAACAACTATGGCTACACCTTC
TRBJ1-5 | TRBV4-1 | - | - | CASRSVSYSNQPQHF | TGCGCCAGCCGAAGCGTCTCCTATAGCAATCAGCCCCAGCATTTT
TRBJ2-1 | TRBV5-3 | TRBD2 | - | CARSENRSGMGSYNEQFF | TGTGCCAGAAGCGAAAACCGGAGCGGGATGGGCTCCTACAATGAGCAGTTCTTC
TRBJ1-1 | TRBV7-9 | - | - | CASSPLVIAFF | TGTGCCAGCAGCCCCCTCGTGATTGCTTTCTTT
TRBJ2-7 | TRBV7-9 | TRBD1 | few | CASSLSGDRVYEQYF | TGTGCCAGCAGCTTAAGCGGGGACAGGGTCTACGAGCAGTACTTC
TRBJ2-1 | TRBV20-1 | TRBD2 | few | CSARGLAGIYNEQFF | TGCAGTGCTCGAGGACTAGCGGGGATTTACAATGAGCAGTTCTTC
TRBJ2-3 | TRBV6-6 | - | few | CASNFGRHTDTQYF | TGTGCCAGCAATTTTGGTCGTCACACAGATACGCAGTATTTT
TRBJ1-6 | TRBV12-3/TRBV12-4 | - | many | CASSHDSSYNSPLHF | TGTGCCAGCAGTCACGACAGCTCCTATAATTCACCCCTCCACTTT
TRBJ2-1 | TRBV6-1 | - | few | CASRDRRVSYNEQFF | TGTGCCAGCAGAGACAGGCGCGTATCCTACAATGAGCAGTTCTTC
TRBJ2-5 | TRBV28 | TRBD2 | - | CASSLTAGAGTQYF | TGTGCCAGCAGTTTGACGGCGGGAGCAGGGACCCAGTACTTC
TRBJ1-4 | TRBV7-8 | TRBD1 | once | CASSLRQGGENLFF | TGTGCCAGCAGCTTGAGACAGGGTGGAGAAAACCTGTTTTTT
TRBJ1-5 | TRBV20-1 | TRBD1 | few | CSARRTGANQPQHF | TGCAGTGCTAGACGGACAGGGGCCAATCAGCCCCAGCATTTT
TRBJ1-2 | TRBV20-1 | - | - | CSSRLPVYGYTF | TGCAGTTCTAGACTCCCAGTCTATGGCTACACCTTC
TRBJ2-5 | TRBV18 | - | - | CASSIRAQAKETQYF | TGTGCCAGCTCAATCCGGGCCCAAGCTAAGGAGACCCAGTACTTC
TRBJ1-2 | TRBV10-3 | TRBD1 | - | CAIRRTGDTYGYTF | TGTGCCATCAGGAGGACAGGGGACACCTATGGCTACACCTTC
TRBJ2-7 | TRBV7-2 | TRBD1 | - | CASSLVSWTGDYEQYF | TGTGCCAGCAGCTTAGTATCGTGGACAGGCGACTACGAGCAGTACTTC
TRBJ1-6 | TRBV19 | - | - | CASSISSQGWNSPLHF | TGTGCCAGTAGTATATCCTCACAGGGTTGGAATTCACCCCTCCACTTT
TRBJ1-5 | TRBV6-4 | TRBD1 | - | CASSDSGTGRPQHF | TGTGCCAGCAGTGACTCGGGGACAGGGCGTCCCCAGCATTTT
TRBJ2-3 | TRBV4-2 | - | many | CASSQGEFTTQYF | TGTGCCAGCAGCCAAGGGGAGTTCACTACGCAGTATTTT
TRBJ2-7 | TRBV20-1 | TRBD2 | few | CSATGSLAGVPYEQYF | TGCAGTGCCACCGGGAGCCTAGCGGGAGTTCCCTACGAGCAGTACTTC
TRBJ2-1 | TRBV21-1 | - | - | CASSKSERTSVLPRTENEQFF | TGTGCCAGCAGCAAATCCGAGCGGACTAGCGTCCTGCCCAGAACCGAAAATGAGCAGTTCTTC
TRBJ2-1 | TRBV20-1 | TRBD2 | few | CSAGGTINEQFF | TGCAGTGCTGGGGGGACTATCAATGAGCAGTTCTTC
TRBJ2-7 | TRBV6-6 | TRBD1 | - | CASSGGQGVYGQYF | TGTGCCAGCAGTGGCGGACAGGGGGTCTACGGGCAGTACTTC
TRBJ2-1 | TRBV7-2 | TRBD2 | few | CASSLDGLAGEQFF | TGTGCCAGCAGCTTAGATGGGCTAGCGGGTGAGCAGTTCTTC
TRBJ2-7 | TRBV27 | - | - | CASRPGQTFSYEQYF | TGTGCCAGCAGACCTGGACAAACCTTCTCCTACGAGCAGTACTTC
TRBJ1-6 | TRBV10-3 | TRBD1 | - | CAISTGTGASYNSPLHF | TGTGCCATCAGTACCGGGACAGGGGCCTCCTATAATTCACCCCTCCACTTT
TRBJ2-7 | TRBV4-1 | - | - | CASRQGGGSSSNEQYF | TGTGCCAGCAGGCAAGGGGGCGGGAGTTCCTCCAATGAGCAGTACTTC
TRBJ2-5 | TRBV20-1 | TRBD1 | few | CSALKTGTAKAETQYF | TGCAGTGCCCTCAAGACCGGGACAGCAAAGGCAGAGACCCAGTACTTC